The 21 T cell receptor beta chains listed next were all sequenced from one sample in a study of shared clonotypes between healthy human individuals. Naive CD8 cells comprised CD45RO-negative, CCR7-positively selected cells, excluding terminally differentiated effector memory CD45RA+ cells. Clones were read by immunoSEQ multiplex PCR, and TCRdb kept only the in-frame ones, dropping some. In the table there are around 2.1 million clones, just over 90% of which are singletons. The sample taken for sequencing was naive CD8+ T cells from PBMCs. These receptor sequences come from a young man in good health. Some clones in this sample may be carry-over from other donors' samples.

This clone has just one count. The chain joins TRBV27 to TRBJ2-2; D is uncertain. Trimming took off 5 bases at V and 1 base at J, with 11 bases between the two ends. The length of the CDR3 is 15 residues. Germline CDR1 reads MNHEY; CDR2 reads SMNVEV (reference sequence). CDR3: CASSPRIGNTGELFF. In DNA, the CDR3 is TGTGCCAGCAGTCCCAGAATCGGGAACACCGGGGAGCTGTTTTTT.

V usage is TRBV27 and J usage is TRBJ2-5; either TRBD1 or TRBD2 may supply D (5 bases each). This CDR3 region has 16 residues. The germline V gene encodes CDR1 MNHEY and CDR2 SMNVEV (reference sequence). V gave up 5 bases and J gave up 3 bases, with 19 bases separating them. The CDR3 DNA reads TGTGCCAGCAGTCCCCTTCGGGGCCTGACGGAAGAGACCCAGTACTTC. It specifies CASSPLRGLTEETQYF.

Comment on this clone: The same CDR3 can be traced to other DNA sequences in this sample. This chain uses TRBV9 with TRBJ1-2; a weak D match, TRBD1 (6 bases). Germline CDR1 SGDLS, CDR2 YYNGEE. Trimming took 2 bases from V and 2 from J, leaving 10 bases between them. This CDR3 has 14 amino acids. The CDR3 loop is CASSVGQGNYGYTF. CDR3 in DNA: TGTGCCAGCAGCGTTGGTCAGGGGAACTATGGCTACACCTTC. The full variable domain, in which reference TRBV9 and TRBJ1-2 provide the parts outside the CDR3, is DSGVTQTPKHLITATGQRVTLRCSPRSGDLSVYWYQQSLDQGLQFLIQYYNGEERAKGNILERFSAQQFPDLHSELNLSSLELGDSALYFCASSVGQGNYGYTFGSGTRLTVV.

This sequence joins TRBV27 and TRBJ2-7; TRBD1 matches 10 bases. CDR1 and CDR2 (germline): MNHEY, SMNVEV (reference sequence). The CDR3 is made up of 14 amino acids. Unmatched junction bases numbered 7, after V lost 8 bases and J lost 3 bases. In DNA form, the CDR3 reads TGTGCCAGCGTTGGACAGGGGGGAGGCTACGAGCAGTACTTC. Residues: CASVGQGGGYEQYF.

CDR3 sequence (DNA): TGTGCCAGCACCTCCCCGGGACAGGGGGCCGGGGAGCTGTTTTTT. Protein sequence: CASTSPGQGAGELFF. This chain connects TRBV2 to TRBJ2-2, with 11 bases matching TRBD1. Losses at the gene ends were 7 bases for V and 6 bases for J; bases not matched to a gene: 7. The CDR3 covers 15 residues. Germline CDR1 is SNHLY and CDR2 is FYNNEI.

This clone occurred once. V and J are TRBV27 and TRBJ1-3, with a possible D match to TRBD1 (5 bases). Germline V gene lookup returns CDR1 MNHEY and CDR2 SMNVEV (reference sequence). CDR3 length equals 12 residues. V was trimmed by 5 bases and J by 9 bases, leaving 11 bases between them. For the CDR3, the DNA is TGTGCCAGCAGTGGGGATGGGGGCACCATATATTTT. As protein: CASSGDGGTIYF.

This rearrangement joins TRBV28 to TRBJ2-2, with 8 bases identical to TRBD1. The V and J ends lost 3 bases and 5 bases, in that order; junction bases with no gene match: 8. Germline V gene sequence: CDR1 MDHEN, CDR2 SYDVKM. CDR3 length: 16 amino acids. The CDR3 region is CASSFPPGGETGELFF. As DNA, the CDR3 is TGTGCCAGCAGTTTTCCCCCAGGGGGCGAAACCGGGGAGCTGTTTTTT.

This chain connects TRBV6-4 to TRBJ1-4; D is undetermined. Germline CDR1 reads MRHNA; CDR2 reads SNTAGT. V lost 3 bases and J 7 bases, leaving 12 bases between the germline ends. This CDR3 spans 14 amino acids. The CDR3 is CASSDGSECEKLFF. The CDR3 DNA is TGTGCCAGCAGTGATGGCTCTGAGTGTGAAAAACTGTTTTTT.

The gene calls are TRBV7-3 and TRBJ1-2; 7 nucleotides match TRBD1. Losses at the gene ends were 5 bases for V and 2 bases for J; bases not matched to a gene: 5. The CDR3 has 14 residues. CDR1 is SGHTA, CDR2 FQGTGA, per germline. CDR3 bases: TGTGCCAGCAGCATCACAGGGGCCAACTATGGCTACACCTTC. The encoded protein is CASSITGANYGYTF.

With respect to this clone: Other DNA sequences within the sample encode an identical CDR3. The rearrangement uses TRBV28 and TRBJ2-1; D call uncertain. The CDR3 covers 12 residues. Trimming cost V 1 base and J 6 bases, with 4 bases left between them. Germline assignment: CDR1 MDHEN and CDR2 SYDVKM. The CDR3 DNA sequence: TGTGCCAGCAGTTTATATCTCAATGAGCAGTTCTTC. Protein sequence: CASSLYLNEQFF.

This chain connects TRBV7-9 to TRBJ2-1, with a possible D match to TRBD2 (5 bases). Trimming shortened V by 5 bases and J by 1 base, and 12 bases separated the two germline ends. CDR1 is SEHNR and CDR2 is FQNEAQ in the germline V gene (reference sequence). This CDR3 comprises 15 residues. The chain's CDR3 is CASSPPGESYNEQFF. The CDR3 DNA follows: TGTGCCAGCAGCCCCCCCGGGGAATCCTACAATGAGCAGTTCTTC.

The V gene is TRBV5-4, the J gene TRBJ2-7; 10 nucleotides match TRBD2. Per germline, CDR1 SGHNT and CDR2 YYREEE (reference sequence). The CDR3 has 16 residues. V lost 3 bases to trimming and J lost 1 base; unmatched junction nucleotides: 7. CDR3 sequence (DNA): TGTGCCAGCAGCTCGGACTCTAGCGGGAGTTCCTACGAGCAGTACTTC. Its translation: CASSSDSSGSSYEQYF.

The chain couples TRBV10-3 to TRBJ1-2; 8 positions agree with TRBD1. The CDR3 covers 16 residues. J gave up 2 bases and V 2 bases, and 7 bases lay outside the gene matches. Germline V gives CDR1 ENHRY, CDR2 SYGVKD. The DNA for the CDR3 is TGTGCCATCAGTGAGGCAGACAGGGGTACCAACTATGGCTACACCTTC. It yields the protein CAISEADRGTNYGYTF.

This rearrangement joins TRBV7-2 to TRBJ2-1; D uncertain. V lost 5 bases, J lost 0 bases, and 17 bases lay in between. The CDR3 spans 17 residues. Germline CDR1 and CDR2: SGHTA and FQGNSA. DNA of the CDR3: TGTGCCAGCAGCCCCAGACAACAATCTAGCTCCTACAATGAGCAGTTCTTC. Its protein product is CASSPRQQSSSYNEQFF.

The chain couples TRBV27 to TRBJ2-7, with 8 bases identical to TRBD2. The length of the CDR3 is 12 residues. Germline V gene data show CDR1 as MNHEY and CDR2 as SMNVEV (reference sequence). After removal of 5 bases from V and 11 bases from J, the junction contained 8 bases not matched to a gene. The CDR3 here is CASSPSGSVEYF. DNA of the CDR3: TGTGCCAGCAGTCCCAGCGGGAGTGTGGAGTACTTC.

The V gene is TRBV2, the J gene TRBJ1-4; D unresolved. V lost 5 bases and J 3 bases, leaving 13 bases between the germline ends. CDR1 and CDR2 (germline): SNHLY, FYNNEI. The CDR3 is 15 amino acids. The CDR3 loop reads CASSQRGTANEKLFF. CDR3 DNA sequence: TGTGCCAGCAGTCAGCGGGGAACGGCTAATGAAAAACTGTTTTTT.

This clone turned up a few times. This chain uses TRBV30 with TRBJ1-1; tentatively, D is TRBD1 (5 bases). Trimming removed 2 bases at V and 8 bases at J, with 9 bases between. The CDR3 contains 11 residues. Germline lookup yields CDR1 GTSNPN and CDR2 SVGIG (reference sequence). The CDR3 nucleotides are TGTGCCTGGAGTTTCGGGGGGGAAGCTTTCTTT. Its protein product is CAWSFGGEAFF.

The chain employs TRBV30 and TRBJ1-1; D unclear. V was pared by 5 bases and J by 1 base, with 11 bases between. The CDR3 extends over 13 amino acids. In germline, CDR1 is GTSNPN, CDR2 SVGIG (reference sequence). Here the CDR3 DNA reads TGTGCCTGGGGGCCGCGGGAGAACACTGAAGCTTTCTTT. It is translated as CAWGPRENTEAFF.

The chain combines TRBV21-1 with TRBJ2-1; the table's TRBD1 call for D was not verified on the DNA. TRBV21-1 is given as a pseudogene. This CDR3 spans 19 amino acids. DNA for the CDR3: TGTGCCAGCAGCAAAGTGGGGGACCGGACTTTAAGGGGGCACAATGAGCAGTTCTTC. Its translation: CASSKVGDRTLRGHNEQFF.

This rearrangement joins TRBV7-9 to TRBJ2-3; unclear D gene. The CDR3 sequence is 13 residues long. Germline CDR1 is SEHNR and CDR2 is FQNEAQ (reference sequence). V lost 5 bases and J lost 9, with 15 bases in between. The DNA of the CDR3 is TGTGCCAGCAGCCCCCGGCTCTCCCCGACGCAGTATTTT. Its translation is CASSPRLSPTQYF.

The chain combines TRBV25-1 with TRBJ2-5, with TRBD1 matching over 8 bases. V was clipped by 3 bases and J by 3 bases; unmatched bases: 0. CDR3 size: 13 residues. Per the germline V gene, CDR1 is MGHDK and CDR2 is SYGVNS. CDR3 region: CASSEDREETQYF. Here the CDR3 DNA reads TGTGCCAGCAGTGAGGACAGGGAAGAGACCCAGTACTTC.